One and the same sample provided the 13 T cell receptor beta chains below, sequenced in a study of T cell responses to AZD1222 COVID-19 vaccine. Assay: immunoSEQ multiplex PCR; the TCRdb copy retains only in-frame clones and omits some. Among under 200,000 clones, about 89% were seen once, and the ten largest hold over 1.5%. This sample comprised peripheral blood, obtained on day 0 of AZD1222 vaccination. The receptors derive from an adult in good health.

The table lists this clone with a count of one. The junction differs from germline at one of its ends, possibly a read error. V is TRBV6-1 and J is TRBJ1-2; D is unclear. The CDR3 is 11 amino acids. Germline lookup yields CDR1 MNHNS and CDR2 SASEGT. The CDR3 DNA sequence: TGTGCCAGCAGTGAAGCCAGCTCGCGAAACTTC. Its translation is CASSEASSRNF.

The chain is built from TRBV7-6 and TRBJ1-4; 8 bases align to TRBD1. This CDR3 is 17 amino acids long. With V trimmed by 1 base and J by 6 bases, 10 bases remained unmatched. Germline V gives CDR1 SGHVS, CDR2 FNYEAQ. The DNA of the CDR3 is TGTGCCAGCAGCTTAGAGCACAGGGGGGTCGGCGATGAAAAACTGTTTTTT. Its protein is CASSLEHRGVGDEKLFF.

There are a few counts of this clone. This sequence joins TRBV24-1 and TRBJ1-2; TRBD1 matches 7 bases. Germline V gene lookup returns CDR1 KGHDR and CDR2 SFDVKD. The junction had 4 bases not matched to a gene; V was cut back by 5 bases and J by 8 bases. This CDR3 region has 12 residues. CDR3 bases: TGTGCCACCAGTGTACACAGGGGAGGCTACACCTTC. This codes for CATSVHRGGYTF.

This clone was observed a single time. V usage is TRBV10-2 and J usage is TRBJ2-3, with 8 bases identical to TRBD1. The CDR3 sequence is 16 residues long. J was trimmed by 0 bases and V by 3 bases; bases with no gene match: 5. CDR1 is WSHSY and CDR2 is SAAADI in the germline V gene. In DNA form, the CDR3 reads TGCGCCAGCAGTGACTTCCAGGGGGCTAGCACAGATACGCAGTATTTT. Its translation is CASSDFQGASTDTQYF.

The V call is TRBV7-8, the J call TRBJ2-4, with 10 bases identical to TRBD1. The J segment lost 1 base and the V segment lost 5 bases, leaving 8 bases of the junction unmatched. The CDR3 consists of 17 residues. Per the germline V gene, CDR1 is SGHVS and CDR2 is FQNEAQ. CDR3 amino acids: CASSPNDRGLAKNIQYF. The CDR3 DNA reads as TGTGCCAGCAGCCCGAACGACAGGGGGCTGGCCAAAAACATTCAGTACTTC.

CDR3 loop: CASSGQSSTDTQYF. For the CDR3, the DNA is TGTGCCAGCAGTGGACAGTCTAGCACAGATACGCAGTATTTT. The chain joins TRBV7-2 to TRBJ2-3, with D perhaps matching TRBD1 (6 bases). CDR3 size: 14 residues. Germline values: CDR1 SGHTA, CDR2 FQGNSA. V lost 6 bases and J lost 0, with 10 bases in between. Variable domain in full (rest from reference TRBV7-2 and TRBJ2-3): GAGVSQSPSNKVTEKGKDVELRCDPISGHTALYWYRQSLGQGLEFLIYFQGNSAPDKSGLPSDRFSAERTGGSVSTLTIQRTQQEDSAVYLCASSGQSSTDTQYFGPGTRLTVL.

The chain carries TRBV10-1 and TRBJ2-3; 9 bases agree with TRBD1. V gave up 0 bases and J gave up 3 bases; unmatched junction bases: 13. The CDR3 contains 19 residues. CDR1 and CDR2 from the germline V gene are WNHNN and SYGVQD (reference sequence). DNA for the CDR3: TGCGCCAGCAGTGAGTCGACGATTACCGGGACAGGGACGACAGATACGCAGTATTTT. This gives the protein CASSESTITGTGTTDTQYF.

The chain recombines TRBV9 with TRBJ2-7; 8 positions agree with TRBD1. Germline V gene sequence: CDR1 SGDLS, CDR2 YYNGEE. This CDR3 has 14 residues. The V segment lost 3 bases and the J segment 3 bases; nucleotides outside the gene matches: 5. Written as DNA, the CDR3 is TGTGCCAGCAGCGGAGAGGGACAGGACTACGAGCAGTACTTC. Translated, it gives CASSGEGQDYEQYF.

The chain employs TRBV18 and TRBJ2-1, with 8 bases aligning to TRBD1. Germline V gives CDR1 KGHSH, CDR2 LQKENI. The CDR3 has 14 amino acids. V trimming: 3 bases; J trimming: 8 bases; junction bases outside the gene matches: 6. The CDR3 spells CASSPQLQGDEQFF. The CDR3, as DNA: TGTGCCAGCTCACCCCAATTACAGGGGGATGAGCAGTTCTTC.

This chain uses TRBV9 with TRBJ1-1; the match to TRBD1 covers 8 bases. The CDR3 sequence is 14 residues long. From germline, CDR1 is SGDLS and CDR2 YYNGEE. The ends lost 5 bases at V and 4 bases at J; junction bases unmatched: 7. In DNA, the CDR3 is TGTGCCAGCAGTATCTCCACAGGGGGCACTGAAGCTTTCTTT. The encoded protein is CASSISTGGTEAFF.

The gene calls are TRBV30 and TRBJ2-3; 10 nucleotides agree with TRBD1. CDR3 length: 15 amino acids. Germline lookup yields CDR1 GTSNPN and CDR2 SVGIG (reference sequence). The ends lost 0 bases at V and 5 bases at J; junction bases unmatched: 5. CDR3 bases: TGTGCCTGGAGTGTATGGGACAGGGGATTAGATACGCAGTATTTT. It specifies CAWSVWDRGLDTQYF. Variable domain in full (rest from reference TRBV30 and TRBJ2-3): SQTIHQWPATLVQPVGSPLSLECTVEGTSNPNLYWYRQAAGRGLQLLFYSVGIGQISSEVPQNLSASRPQDRQFILSSKKLLLSDSGFYLCAWSVWDRGLDTQYFGPGTRLTVL.

The J gene is TRBJ2-3, the V gene TRBV15; 7 nucleotides agree with TRBD1. Germline V gives CDR1 LNHNV, CDR2 YYDKDF (reference sequence). V lost 0 bases, J lost 4 bases, and 7 bases stayed unmatched. The CDR3 length is 16 residues. The CDR3 region has the DNA TGTGCCACCAGCAGAGATCACGACAGGGTGGCAGATACGCAGTATTTT. Its protein is CATSRDHDRVADTQYF.

The chain recombines TRBV6-5 with TRBJ2-7; TRBD2 agrees at 7 bases. In germline, CDR1 is MNHEY, CDR2 SVGAGI. The CDR3 has 15 amino acids. J lost 1 base, V lost 8 bases, and 11 bases had no gene match. For the CDR3, the DNA is TGTGCCAGCGCTGGGGGGGACGACGGTTCCTACGAGCAGTACTTC. Its protein is CASAGGDDGSYEQYF.